This T cell receptor beta chain was documented in a study of blood T cell repertoires in COVID-19. Study as a whole: COVID-19 samples collected from the United States, Italy and Spain covered acute and convalescent phases.

V lost 2 bases and J lost 4; bases outside the gene matches: 5. This CDR3 region has 15 residues. Germline assignment: CDR1 MNHEY and CDR2 SVGAGI. This table comes from immunoSEQ multiplex PCR, and its TCRdb copy is limited to in-frame clones, with some not included. The data contain 240,000 or so clones, around 90% of them singletons. This clonotype was sampled from a woman aged 25 to 39 with acute or convalescent COVID-19. Sample: peripheral blood. The chain employs TRBV6-5 and TRBJ1-1; 9 positions match TRBD1. The CDR3 nucleotides read TGTGCCAGCAGTTACGGGACAGGGCTATCCACTGAAGCTTTCTTT. As protein: CASSYGTGLSTEAFF.